This T cell receptor beta chain was documented in a study of patients and donors after allogeneic stem cell transplantation. Germline loops: CDR1 LGHNA, CDR2 YSLEER. The CDR3 runs 15 residues. The ends were cut back, 1 base at V and 3 bases at J, with 12 bases in the middle. TCRdb called the RT-PCR reads again in MiXCR, with one record for every CDR3 protein. The sample carries approximately 200,000 distinct CDR3 sequences, over 30% recorded once. What was sequenced was blood, either unsorted or a sorted T cell fraction (not recorded which). This clonotype was obtained from a human donor who was either an allogeneic HSCT recipient or a stem cell or donor lymphocyte infusion donor (not recorded which). It is not recorded whose cells these are; they may come from a transplant donor. V usage is TRBV4-3 and J usage is TRBJ2-5; D remains unclear. The DNA for the CDR3 is TGCGCCAGCAGCCAAGCCTACACCCCTAAAGAGACCCAGTACTTC. Protein: CASSQAYTPKETQYF.